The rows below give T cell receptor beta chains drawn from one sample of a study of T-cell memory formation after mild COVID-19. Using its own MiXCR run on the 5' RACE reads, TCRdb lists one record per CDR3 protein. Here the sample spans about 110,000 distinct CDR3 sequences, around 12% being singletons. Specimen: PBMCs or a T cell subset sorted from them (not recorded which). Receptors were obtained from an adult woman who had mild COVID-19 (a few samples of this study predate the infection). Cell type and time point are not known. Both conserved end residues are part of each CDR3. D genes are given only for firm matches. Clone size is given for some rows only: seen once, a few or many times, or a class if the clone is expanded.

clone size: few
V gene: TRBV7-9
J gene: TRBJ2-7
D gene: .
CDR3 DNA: TGTGCCAGCAGCCTCGAAACAGGGACCAGCTCCTACGAGCAGTACTTC
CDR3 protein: CASSLETGTSSYEQYF

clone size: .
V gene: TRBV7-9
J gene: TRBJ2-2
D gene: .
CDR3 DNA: TGTGCCAGCAGCTTAGATGGAGGACCGCAGAACACCGGGGAGCTGTTTTTT
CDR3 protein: CASSLDGGPQNTGELFF

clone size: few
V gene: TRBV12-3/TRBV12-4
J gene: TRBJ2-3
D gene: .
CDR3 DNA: TGTGCCAGCAGTGGACAGAACACAGATACGCAGTATTTT
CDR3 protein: CASSGQNTDTQYF

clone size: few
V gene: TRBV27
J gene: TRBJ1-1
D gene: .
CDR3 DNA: TGTGCCAGCAGGACGACAGGGAACACTGAAGCTTTCTTT
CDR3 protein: CASRTTGNTEAFF

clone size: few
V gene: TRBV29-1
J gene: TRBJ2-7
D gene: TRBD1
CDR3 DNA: TGCAGCGTTGAAGCCGAGGGACAGACCTACGAGCAGTACTTC
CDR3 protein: CSVEAEGQTYEQYF

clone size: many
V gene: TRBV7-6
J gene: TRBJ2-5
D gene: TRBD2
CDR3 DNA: TGTGCCAGCAGCCCAGGACTAGCGGGGCTGGAGACCCAGTACTTC
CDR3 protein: CASSPGLAGLETQYF

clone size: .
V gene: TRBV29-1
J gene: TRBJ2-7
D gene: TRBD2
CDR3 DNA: TGCAGCGTTGAATCCCCTAGCGGGAGAGTCCCCTACGAGCAGTACTTC
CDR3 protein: CSVESPSGRVPYEQYF

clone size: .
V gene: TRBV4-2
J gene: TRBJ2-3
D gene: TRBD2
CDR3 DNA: TGTGCCAGCAGCCCCCTTATCGGCGGGAGGTCCGGTGGTACGCAGTATTTT
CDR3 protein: CASSPLIGGRSGGTQYF

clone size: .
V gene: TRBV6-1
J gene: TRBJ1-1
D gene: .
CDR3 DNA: TGTGCCAGCAGGCCGCTAGGACAGTTGAACACTGAAGCTTTCTTT
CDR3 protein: CASRPLGQLNTEAFF

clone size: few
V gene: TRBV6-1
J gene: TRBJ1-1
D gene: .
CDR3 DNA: TGTGCCAGCAGTGAAAATCGGGGGAACACTGAAGCTTTCTTT
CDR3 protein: CASSENRGNTEAFF

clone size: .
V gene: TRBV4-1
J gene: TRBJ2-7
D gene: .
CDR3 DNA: TGCGCCAGCAGCCAAGAAACCCGGGAGCAGTACTTC
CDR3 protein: CASSQETREQYF

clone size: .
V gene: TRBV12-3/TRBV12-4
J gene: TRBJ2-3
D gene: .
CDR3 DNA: TGTGCCAGCAGCCAAGGGAGTTTTAGCACAGATACGCAGTATTTT
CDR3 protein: CASSQGSFSTDTQYF

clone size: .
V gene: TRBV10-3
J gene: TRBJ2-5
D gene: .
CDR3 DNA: TGTGCCATCTCTCCTTCGTTGAGGACTACGGACCAAGAGACCCAGTACTTC
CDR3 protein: CAISPSLRTTDQETQYF

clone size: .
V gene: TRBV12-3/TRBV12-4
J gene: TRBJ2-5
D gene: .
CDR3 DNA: TGTGCCAGCAGTTTAACGGGGGACCAAGAGACCCAGTACTTC
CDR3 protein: CASSLTGDQETQYF

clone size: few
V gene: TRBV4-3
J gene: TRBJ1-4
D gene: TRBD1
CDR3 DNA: TGCGCCAGCAGCCAAGATTCGAGGGGGCGGGAAAAACTGTTTTTT
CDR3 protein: CASSQDSRGREKLFF

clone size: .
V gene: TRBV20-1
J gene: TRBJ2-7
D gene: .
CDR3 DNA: TGCAGTGCTAGAGATGTCGGCGGTAGGGAGCCGCCTCACGAGCAGTACTTC
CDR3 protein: CSARDVGGREPPHEQYF